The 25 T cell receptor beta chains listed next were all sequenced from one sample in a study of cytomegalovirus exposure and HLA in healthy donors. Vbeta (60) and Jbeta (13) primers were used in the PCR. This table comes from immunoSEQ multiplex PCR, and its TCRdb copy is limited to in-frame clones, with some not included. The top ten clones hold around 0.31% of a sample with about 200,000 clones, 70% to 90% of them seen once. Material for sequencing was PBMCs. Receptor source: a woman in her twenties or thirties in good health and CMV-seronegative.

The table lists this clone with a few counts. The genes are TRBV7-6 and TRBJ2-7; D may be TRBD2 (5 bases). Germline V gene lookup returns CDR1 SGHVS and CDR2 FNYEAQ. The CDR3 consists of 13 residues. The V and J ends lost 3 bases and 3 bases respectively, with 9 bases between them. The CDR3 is CASSFAEDYEQYF. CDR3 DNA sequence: TGTGCCAGCAGCTTTGCGGAGGACTACGAGCAGTACTTC.

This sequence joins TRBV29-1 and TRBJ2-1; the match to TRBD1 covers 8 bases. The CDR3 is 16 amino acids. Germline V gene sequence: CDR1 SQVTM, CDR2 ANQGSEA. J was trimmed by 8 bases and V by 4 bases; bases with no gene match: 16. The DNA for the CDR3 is TGCAGCGTTGCCCTTGCACGGACAGGGTTAGTCCATGAGCAGTTCTTC. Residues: CSVALARTGLVHEQFF.

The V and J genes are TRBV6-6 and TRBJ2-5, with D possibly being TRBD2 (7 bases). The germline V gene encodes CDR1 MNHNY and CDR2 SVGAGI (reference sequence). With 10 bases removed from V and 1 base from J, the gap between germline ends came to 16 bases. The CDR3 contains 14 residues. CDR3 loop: CATRGASLQETQYF. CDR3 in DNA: TGTGCCACCCGGGGGGCTTCCCTCCAAGAGACCCAGTACTTC.

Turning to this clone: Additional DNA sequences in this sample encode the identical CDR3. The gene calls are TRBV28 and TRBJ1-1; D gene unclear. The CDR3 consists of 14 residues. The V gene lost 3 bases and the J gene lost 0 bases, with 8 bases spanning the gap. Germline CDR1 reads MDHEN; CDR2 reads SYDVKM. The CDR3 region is CASSLVQLNTEAFF. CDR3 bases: TGTGCCAGCAGTTTGGTACAGTTGAACACTGAAGCTTTCTTT.

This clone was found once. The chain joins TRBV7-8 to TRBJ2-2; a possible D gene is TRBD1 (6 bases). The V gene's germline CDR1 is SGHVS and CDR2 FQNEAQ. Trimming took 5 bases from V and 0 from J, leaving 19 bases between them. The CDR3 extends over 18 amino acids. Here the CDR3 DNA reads TGTGCCAGCAGCCCACCGGGACACCTTGATTCGAACACCGGGGAGCTGTTTTTT. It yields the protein CASSPPGHLDSNTGELFF.

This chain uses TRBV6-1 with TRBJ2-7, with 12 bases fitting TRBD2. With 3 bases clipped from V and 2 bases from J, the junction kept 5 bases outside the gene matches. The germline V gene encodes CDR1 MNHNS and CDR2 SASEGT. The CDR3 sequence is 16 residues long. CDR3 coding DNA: TGTGCCAGCAGTGAGGGGCCTAGCGGGAGGGCCTACGAGCAGTACTTC. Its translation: CASSEGPSGRAYEQYF.

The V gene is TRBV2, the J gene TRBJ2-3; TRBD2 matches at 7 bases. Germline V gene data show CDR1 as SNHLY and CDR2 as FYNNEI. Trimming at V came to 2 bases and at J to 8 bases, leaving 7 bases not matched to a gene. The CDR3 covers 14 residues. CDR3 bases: TGTGCCAGCAGTGAATTCCAGGGAGGGTCTACGCAGTATTTT. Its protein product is CASSEFQGGSTQYF.

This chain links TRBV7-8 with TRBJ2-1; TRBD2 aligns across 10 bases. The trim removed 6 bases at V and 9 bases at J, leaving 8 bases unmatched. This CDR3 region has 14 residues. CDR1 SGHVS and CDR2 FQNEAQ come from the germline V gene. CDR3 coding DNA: TGTGCCAGCAGAAGAGCGGGGGGGATAAGTGAGCAGTTCTTC. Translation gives CASRRAGGISEQFF. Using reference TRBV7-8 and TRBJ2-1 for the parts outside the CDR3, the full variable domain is GAGVSQSPRYKVAKRGQDVALRCDPISGHVSLFWYQQALGQGPEFLTYFQNEAQLDKSGLPSDRFFAERPEGSVSTLKIQRTQQEDSAVYLCASRRAGGISEQFFGPGTRLTVL.

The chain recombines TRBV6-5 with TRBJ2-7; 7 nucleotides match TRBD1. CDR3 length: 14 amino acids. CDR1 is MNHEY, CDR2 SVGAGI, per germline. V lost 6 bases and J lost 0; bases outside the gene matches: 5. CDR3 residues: CASRQGQNSYEQYF. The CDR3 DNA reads TGTGCCAGCAGACAGGGACAGAACTCCTACGAGCAGTACTTC.

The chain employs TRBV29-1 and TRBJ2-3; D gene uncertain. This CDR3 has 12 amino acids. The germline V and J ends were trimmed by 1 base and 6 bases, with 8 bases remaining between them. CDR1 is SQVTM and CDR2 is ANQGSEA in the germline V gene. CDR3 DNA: TGCAGCGTTGAAGGAGTTGCGGATACGCAGTATTTT. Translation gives CSVEGVADTQYF.

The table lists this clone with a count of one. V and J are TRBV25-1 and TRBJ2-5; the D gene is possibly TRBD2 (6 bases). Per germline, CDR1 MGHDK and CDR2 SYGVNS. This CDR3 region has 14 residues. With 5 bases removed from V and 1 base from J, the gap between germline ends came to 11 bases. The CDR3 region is CASSKEEGQETQYF. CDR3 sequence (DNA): TGTGCCAGCAGTAAAGAGGAGGGCCAAGAGACCCAGTACTTC.

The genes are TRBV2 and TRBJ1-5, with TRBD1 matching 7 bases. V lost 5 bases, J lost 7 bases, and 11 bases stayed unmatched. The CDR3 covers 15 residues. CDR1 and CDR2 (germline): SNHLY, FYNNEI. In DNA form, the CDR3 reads TGTGCCAGCAGTTCCTACAGGGGAATAGGGCAGCCCCAGCATTTT. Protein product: CASSSYRGIGQPQHF.

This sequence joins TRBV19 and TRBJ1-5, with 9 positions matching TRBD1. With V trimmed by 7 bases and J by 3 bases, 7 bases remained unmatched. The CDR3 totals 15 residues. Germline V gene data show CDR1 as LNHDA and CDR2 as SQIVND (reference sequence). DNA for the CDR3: TGTGCCAGTACTTTGGACAGGGGAGTCAATCAGCCCCAGCATTTT. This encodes CASTLDRGVNQPQHF.

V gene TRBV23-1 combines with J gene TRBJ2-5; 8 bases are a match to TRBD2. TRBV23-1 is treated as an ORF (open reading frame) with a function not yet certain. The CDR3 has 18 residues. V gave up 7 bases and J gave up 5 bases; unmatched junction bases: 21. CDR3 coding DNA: TGCGCCAGCACTGAGAGGCCCCGGAAGAGCGGGAGTAAGGAGACCCAGTACTTC. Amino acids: CASTERPRKSGSKETQYF.

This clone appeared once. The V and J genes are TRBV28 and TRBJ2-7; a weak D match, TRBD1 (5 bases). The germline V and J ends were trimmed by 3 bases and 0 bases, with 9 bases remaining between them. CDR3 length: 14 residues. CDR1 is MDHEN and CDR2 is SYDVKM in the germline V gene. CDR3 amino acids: CASSLPGLSYEQYF. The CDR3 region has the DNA TGTGCCAGCAGTTTGCCAGGGCTCTCCTACGAGCAGTACTTC.

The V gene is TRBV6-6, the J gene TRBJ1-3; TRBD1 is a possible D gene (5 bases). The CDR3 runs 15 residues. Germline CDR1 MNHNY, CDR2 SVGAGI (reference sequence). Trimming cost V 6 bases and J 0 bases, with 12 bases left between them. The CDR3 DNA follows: TGTGCCAGCAGAACAACCGGGGGCTCTGGAAACACCATATATTTT. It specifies CASRTTGGSGNTIYF.

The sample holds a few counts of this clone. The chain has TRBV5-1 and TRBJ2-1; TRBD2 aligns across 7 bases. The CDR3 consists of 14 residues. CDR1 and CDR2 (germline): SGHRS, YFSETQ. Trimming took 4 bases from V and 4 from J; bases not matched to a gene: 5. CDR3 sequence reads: CASSITGGYNEQFF. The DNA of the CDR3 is TGCGCCAGCAGCATAACGGGAGGTTACAATGAGCAGTTCTTC.

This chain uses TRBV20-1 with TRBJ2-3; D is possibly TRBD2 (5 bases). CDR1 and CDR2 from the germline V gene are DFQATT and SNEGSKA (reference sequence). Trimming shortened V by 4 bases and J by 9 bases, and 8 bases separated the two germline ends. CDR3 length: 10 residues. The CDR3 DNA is TGCAGTGCTATCGGACTCACGCAGTATTTT. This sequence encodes CSAIGLTQYF.

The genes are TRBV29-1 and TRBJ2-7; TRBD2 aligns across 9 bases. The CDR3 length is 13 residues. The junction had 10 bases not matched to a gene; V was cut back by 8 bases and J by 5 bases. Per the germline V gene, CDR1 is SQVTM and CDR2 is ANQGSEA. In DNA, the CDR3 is TGCAGCACCAACTCCGGGACTAGCAACGAGCAGTACTTC. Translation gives CSTNSGTSNEQYF.

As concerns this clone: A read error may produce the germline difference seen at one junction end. This CDR3 reads CASSLTSGRETDTQYF. Here the CDR3 DNA reads TGTGCCAGCAGCCTAACTAGCGGGAGGGAAACAGATACGCAGTATTTT. The rearrangement joins TRBV7-3 to TRBJ2-3; 13 nucleotides agree with TRBD2. The CDR3 sequence is 16 residues long. Germline lookup yields CDR1 SGHTA and CDR2 FQGTGA.

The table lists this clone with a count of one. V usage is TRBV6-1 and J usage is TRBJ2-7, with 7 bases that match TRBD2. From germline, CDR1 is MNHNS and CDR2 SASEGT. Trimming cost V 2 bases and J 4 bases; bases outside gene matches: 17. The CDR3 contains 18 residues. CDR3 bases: TGTGCCAGCAGTGAATCCGGAACTAGCAGACCGGGGGGTTACGAGCAGTACTTC. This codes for CASSESGTSRPGGYEQYF.

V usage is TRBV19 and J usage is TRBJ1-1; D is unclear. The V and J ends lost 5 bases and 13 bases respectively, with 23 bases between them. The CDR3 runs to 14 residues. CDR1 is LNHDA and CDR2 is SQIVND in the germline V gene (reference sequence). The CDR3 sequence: CASSSNRELRVCFF. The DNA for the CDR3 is TGTGCCAGTAGTTCAAACCGGGAGTTGCGTGTGTGTTTCTTT.

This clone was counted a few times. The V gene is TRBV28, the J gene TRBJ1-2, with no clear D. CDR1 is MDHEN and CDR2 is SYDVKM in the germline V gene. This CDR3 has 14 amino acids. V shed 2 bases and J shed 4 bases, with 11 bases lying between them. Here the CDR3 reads CASSLRHNFYGYTF. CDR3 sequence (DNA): TGTGCCAGCAGTTTAAGACACAACTTCTATGGCTACACCTTC.

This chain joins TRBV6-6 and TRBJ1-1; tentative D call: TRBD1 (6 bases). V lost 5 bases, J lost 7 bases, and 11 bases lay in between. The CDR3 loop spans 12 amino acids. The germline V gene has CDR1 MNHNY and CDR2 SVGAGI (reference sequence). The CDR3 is CASSTPRGEAFF. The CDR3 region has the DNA TGTGCCAGCAGTACTCCCAGGGGTGAAGCTTTCTTT.

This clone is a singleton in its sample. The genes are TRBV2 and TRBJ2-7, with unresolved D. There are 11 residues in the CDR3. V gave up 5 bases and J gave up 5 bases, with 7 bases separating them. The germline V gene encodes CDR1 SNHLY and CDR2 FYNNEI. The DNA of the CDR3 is TGTGCCAGCAGTTATTTCCACGAGCAGTACTTC. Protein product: CASSYFHEQYF.